Sequencing of this TCR beta chain was carried out in a study of T cells after somatic rescue of genetic block. Sequenced by immunoSEQ multiplex PCR; TCRdb stores in-frame clones only, minus some. The sample shows tens of thousands of clones, about 96% of them seen only once. The CDR3 contains 15 residues. Germline assignment: CDR1 MDHEN and CDR2 SYDVKM. The V end was cut by 7 bases, the J end by 7 bases, with 19 bases between. The source material was peripheral blood mononuclear cells (PBMCs). The V gene is TRBV28, the J gene TRBJ1-4; possible D gene TRBD1, 6 bases. This receptor was taken from a child in the first two years of life. The CDR3 loop is CASTPLGGVGEKLFF. The CDR3 nucleotides read TGTGCCAGCACTCCGCTAGGGGGGGTCGGTGAAAAACTGTTTTTT.